This entry is about one T cell receptor (beta chain). This record belongs to a study of CD8+CD57+ T cells in acquired aplastic anemia. Losses at the gene ends were 5 bases for V and 3 bases for J; bases not matched to a gene: 13. The germline CDR1 and CDR2 sequences are SSHAT and FNYEAQ (reference sequence). CDR3 length: 17 amino acids. Genomic DNA templated the TCR beta VDJ and CDR3 profiling. Each CDR3 protein is one row after TCRdb ran MiXCR on the reads. The table includes 40,000 or so distinct CDR3 sequences, 76% detected once. V usage is TRBV7-7 and J usage is TRBJ2-7, with 10 positions matching TRBD2. The sequenced sample consisted of sorted CD4+, CD8+, or CD8+CD57+ T cells (not recorded which) from PBMCs. The receptor's source is a human donor in good health, serving as a control. The CDR3 DNA follows: TGTGCCAGCAGCCCCGGGACTAGCGCTAAGGGGGTCTACGAGCAGTACTTC. Its translation is CASSPGTSAKGVYEQYF.